Presented here are 21 T cell receptor beta chains from one specimen sequenced in a study of shared clonotypes between healthy human individuals. The assay was immunoSEQ multiplex PCR, and TCRdb's table has in-frame clones only and misses some. The data hold fewer than 1.8 million clones, with around 98.5% observed a single time. The specimen sequenced was naive CD4+ T cells sorted from blood. Subset: CD45RA+ positively selected. These TCRs come from a man in his thirties or forties in good health.

The gene calls are TRBV6-5 and TRBJ2-5; 8 bases fit TRBD1. The CDR3 loop spans 15 amino acids. Trimming cost V 3 bases and J 4 bases; bases outside gene matches: 7. CDR1 is MNHEY, CDR2 SVGAGI, per germline. CDR3 nucleotide sequence: TGTGCCAGCAGTTATGGCAGGGGGCCGGGAGAGACCCAGTACTTC. Amino acid sequence: CASSYGRGPGETQYF.

Worth noting for this clone: This CDR3 is also generated by other DNA sequences in the sample. This rearrangement joins TRBV6-5 to TRBJ2-5; D is undetermined. Between the trimmed V and J ends, which lost 0 bases and 2 bases, there was a span of 4 bases. Germline V gene data show CDR1 as MNHEY and CDR2 as SVGAGI. The CDR3 totals 13 residues. Here the CDR3 DNA reads TGTGCCAGCAGTTACTCCGGACAAGAGACCCAGTACTTC. Encoded protein: CASSYSGQETQYF.

The genes are TRBV30 and TRBJ2-5; D gene uncertain. This CDR3 is built from 12 residues. CDR1 is GTSNPN and CDR2 is SVGIG in the germline V gene (reference sequence). Trimming stripped 2 bases from V and 5 bases from J, with 9 bases between. CDR3 in amino acids: CAWSSFWETQYF. Written as DNA, the CDR3 is TGTGCCTGGAGTTCTTTTTGGGAGACCCAGTACTTC.

The rearrangement links TRBV6-5 to TRBJ2-3; 9 positions agree with TRBD2. Germline loops: CDR1 MNHEY, CDR2 SVGAGI. The CDR3 has 13 residues. V was clipped by 6 bases and J by 4 bases; unmatched bases: 2. The CDR3 DNA is TGTGCCAGCAGGCGGGAGGGACCAGATACGCAGTATTTT. Residues: CASRREGPDTQYF.

This sequence joins TRBV2 and TRBJ1-2; weak D call: TRBD1 (6 bases). The CDR3 has 16 residues. Germline CDR1 and CDR2: SNHLY and FYNNEI. V dropped 2 bases and J dropped 3 bases, with 16 bases sitting between them. Written as DNA, the CDR3 is TGTGCCAGCAGTGAAAATGAGGTCAGGGGTGACTATGGCTACACCTTC. This translates into CASSENEVRGDYGYTF.

The V and J genes are TRBV27 and TRBJ2-7; 9 bases are shared with TRBD2. CDR1 and CDR2 from the germline V gene are MNHEY and SMNVEV (reference sequence). The CDR3 is made up of 15 amino acids. The junction had 7 bases not matched to a gene; V was cut back by 5 bases and J by 2 bases. CDR3 residues: CASSETGTSPYEQYF. The CDR3 DNA reads as TGTGCCAGCAGTGAAACCGGGACTAGCCCCTACGAGCAGTACTTC.

The gene calls are TRBV15 and TRBJ2-5; the D gene is possibly TRBD1 (6 bases). CDR3 length: 13 amino acids. Per germline, CDR1 LNHNV and CDR2 YYDKDF (reference sequence). Trimming removed 4 bases from V and 5 bases from J, with 11 bases in between. CDR3 bases: TGTGCCACCAGCACGCAGGGGTTCGAGACCCAGTACTTC. Its translation: CATSTQGFETQYF.

The rearrangement joins TRBV30 to TRBJ2-5; D unclear. CDR1 GTSNPN and CDR2 SVGIG come from the germline V gene (reference sequence). V was trimmed by 1 base and J by 4 bases, leaving 16 bases between them. This CDR3 has 15 residues. CDR3 nucleotide sequence: TGTGCCTGGAGTGGTTCTCCATCCAGGAGAGAGACCCAGTACTTC. Translating gives CAWSGSPSRRETQYF.

The chain employs TRBV5-1 and TRBJ2-5; D ambiguous. V was pared by 0 bases and J by 9 bases, with 15 bases between. Germline values: CDR1 SGHRS, CDR2 YFSETQ. The CDR3 covers 14 residues. CDR3 residues: CASSLVPDTSAQYF. CDR3 DNA sequence: TGCGCCAGCAGCTTGGTTCCAGATACGTCCGCCCAGTACTTC.

The rearrangement joins TRBV1 to TRBJ2-1; the table's D call, TRBD2, was not checked against the DNA. TRBV1 is noted as a pseudogene. The CDR3 spans 17 residues. The CDR3 bases are TGCACCAGCAGGGCCGCGCGCGGGAGGGGCACCTACAATGAGCAGTTCTTC. It yields the protein CTSRAARGRGTYNEQFF.

The chain recombines TRBV5-4 with TRBJ2-2; tentatively, D is TRBD2 (5 bases). Germline CDR1 is SGHNT and CDR2 is YYREEE (reference sequence). The CDR3 is 14 residues long. V was shortened by 4 bases and J by 0 bases, with 7 bases between the two germline ends. Written as DNA, the CDR3 is TGTGCCAGCAGCCCCGGGACGAACACCGGGGAGCTGTTTTTT. This gives the protein CASSPGTNTGELFF.

The chain links TRBV28 to TRBJ1-5; D is unclear. The ends were cut back, 7 bases at V and 3 bases at J, with 13 bases in the middle. CDR3 length: 14 residues. Germline V gives CDR1 MDHEN, CDR2 SYDVKM. Here the CDR3 DNA reads TGTGCCAGCATAGGACCCCTGTTCAATCAGCCCCAGCATTTT. Translating it yields CASIGPLFNQPQHF.

The chain recombines TRBV19 with TRBJ1-5; the match to TRBD1 covers 8 bases. The length of the CDR3 is 16 residues. The V segment lost 4 bases and the J segment 3 bases; nucleotides outside the gene matches: 8. Germline V gene lookup returns CDR1 LNHDA and CDR2 SQIVND (reference sequence). DNA of the CDR3: TGTGCCAGTAGTACTATGACAGGGGCGATCAATCAGCCCCAGCATTTT. Its translation: CASSTMTGAINQPQHF. Complete variable domain (other parts from reference TRBV19 and TRBJ1-5): DGGITQSPKYLFRKEGQNVTLSCEQNLNHDAMYWYRQDPGQGLRLIYYSQIVNDFQKGDIAEGYSVSREKKESFPLTVTSAQKNPTAFYLCASSTMTGAINQPQHFGDGTRLSIL.

This rearrangement joins TRBV7-2 to TRBJ2-4; 7 bases line up with TRBD1. The length of the CDR3 is 16 residues. Germline CDR1 reads SGHTA; CDR2 reads FQGNSA. Trimming cost V 4 bases and J 5 bases; bases outside gene matches: 11. CDR3 loop: CASSSSGQLAQNIQYF. The CDR3 DNA sequence: TGTGCCAGCAGCTCATCGGGACAGCTTGCCCAAAACATTCAGTACTTC.

V and J are TRBV13 and TRBJ1-2; TRBD1 matches 7 bases. Unmatched junction bases numbered 10, after V lost 5 bases and J lost 4 bases. This CDR3 contains 15 residues. Germline CDR1 PRHDT, CDR2 FYEKMQ (reference sequence). CDR3 bases: TGTGCCAGCAGCCGCAGACAGGGAGGTGGCTATGGCTACACCTTC. Its protein product is CASSRRQGGGYGYTF.

A word on this clone: In the same sample, other DNA sequences code for this CDR3. The chain links TRBV10-3 to TRBJ2-1; 11 positions agree with TRBD2. CDR3 length equals 15 residues. V shed 0 bases and J 5 bases; nucleotides not matched to a gene: 0. The germline CDR1 and CDR2 sequences are ENHRY and SYGVKD. CDR3 amino acids: CAISESTSGNNEQFF. The CDR3, as DNA: TGTGCCATCAGTGAGTCGACTAGCGGGAACAATGAGCAGTTCTTC.

Notes on this clone: One end of the junction is discordant with germline, which a read error may explain. In nucleotides, the CDR3 is TGTGCCAGCTCTCCACGGACAGGGGACGATGAGCAGTTCTTC. It yields the protein CASSPRTGDDEQFF. V gene TRBV18 combines with J gene TRBJ2-1; 9 bases fit TRBD1. The germline CDR1 and CDR2 sequences are KGHSH and LQKENI. There are 14 residues in the CDR3. Based on the CDR3 plus reference TRBV18 and TRBJ2-1, the full variable domain is NAGVMQNPRHLVRRRGQEARLRCSPMKGHSHVYWYRQLPEEGLKFMVYLQKENIIDESGMPKERFSAEFPKEGPSILRIQQVVRGDSAAYFCASSPRTGDDEQFFGPGTRLTVL.

V and J are TRBV7-3 and TRBJ1-1; weak D call: TRBD1 (6 bases). This CDR3 contains 16 residues. CDR1 and CDR2 from the germline V gene are SGHTA and FQGTGA. V was shortened by 1 base and J by 0 bases, with 12 bases between the two germline ends. The DNA for the CDR3 is TGTGCCAGCAGCTTAAGGGGGGGACACCTGAACACTGAAGCTTTCTTT. It codes for CASSLRGGHLNTEAFF.

The gene calls are TRBV7-8 and TRBJ2-7; TRBD1 is a possible D gene (6 bases). The CDR3 contains 14 residues. V lost 4 bases to trimming and J lost 3 bases, with 13 bases between them. The germline CDR1 and CDR2 sequences are SGHVS and FQNEAQ. CDR3 nucleotides: TGTGCCAGCAGCTCCTATGGACAGAACTACGAGCAGTACTTC. Translated: CASSSYGQNYEQYF.

About this clone itself: Other DNA sequences of this sample code for an identical CDR3. The J gene is TRBJ1-5, the V gene TRBV19; D call uncertain. V was clipped by 3 bases and J by 0 bases, with 6 bases between them. CDR1 and CDR2 from the germline V gene are LNHDA and SQIVND (reference sequence). This CDR3 has 14 residues. Here the CDR3 reads CASSITGSNQPQHF. In DNA form, the CDR3 reads TGTGCCAGTAGTATTACGGGTAGCAATCAGCCCCAGCATTTT.

This chain joins TRBV4-1 and TRBJ2-4; the D call may be TRBD1 or TRBD2 (5 bases each). The V end was cut by 1 base, the J end by 1 base, with 23 bases between. Germline CDR1 is MGHRA and CDR2 is YSYEKL. The CDR3 runs to 20 residues. CDR3 DNA: TGCGCCAGCAGCCAAGGAGGGGCCGTAGGGGTCAGGGCGGCCAAAAACATTCAGTACTTC. Its translation is CASSQGGAVGVRAAKNIQYF.